These 30 T cell receptor beta chains originate from one sample sequenced in a study of cytomegalovirus exposure and HLA in healthy donors (dated by TCRdb to about 2017). The method was the immunoSEQ multiplex PCR assay. The source is immuneACCESS, and TCRdb retained only in-frame sequences with V and J called. Part of the clones is not carried over; for the studies checked, unresolved V genes explain less than half of this, and the remainder is unexplained. The sample yields about 98,000 clones; roughly 85% were counted once. The ten largest make up under 4.5% of the sample. The sequenced material came from PBMCs. The receptors come from a woman in her 30s in good health and CMV-seronegative.

This clone was observed once. V gene TRBV7-8 combines with J gene TRBJ2-7, with a weak D call TRBD2 (6 bases). This CDR3 is 17 amino acids long. The germline V gene encodes CDR1 SGHVS and CDR2 FQNEAQ. Trimming took off 5 bases at V and 0 bases at J, with 20 bases between the two ends. The CDR3 coding sequence is TGTGCCAGCAGCATCCCGGCGGGGCAAAGATACTCCTACGAGCAGTACTTC. It yields the protein CASSIPAGQRYSYEQYF.

V is TRBV27 and J is TRBJ2-3, with D perhaps TRBD1 (6 bases). The germline V and J ends were trimmed by 5 bases and 1 base, with 13 bases remaining between them. The CDR3 has 15 residues. Germline CDR1 and CDR2: MNHEY and SMNVEV (reference sequence). CDR3 nucleotides: TGTGCCAGCAGTCCCCAGACAGGTCGCACAGATACGCAGTATTTT. This codes for CASSPQTGRTDTQYF.

In DNA form, the CDR3 reads TGTGCCAGCAGCCCCCACCGCGGGCAGCTGGAAAACACTGAAGCTTTCTTT. The encoded protein is CASSPHRGQLENTEAFF. V and J are TRBV7-9 and TRBJ1-1; D is unclear. Trimming removed 5 bases at V and 2 bases at J, with 21 bases between. This CDR3 has 17 residues. The germline V gene has CDR1 SEHNR and CDR2 FQNEAQ (reference sequence).

The genes are TRBV7-2 and TRBJ2-7; D is ambiguous. Germline lookup yields CDR1 SGHTA and CDR2 FQGNSA. The germline V and J ends were trimmed by 1 base and 8 bases, with 9 bases remaining between them. This CDR3 comprises 12 residues. The CDR3 reads CASSLELSKQYF. CDR3 nucleotide sequence: TGTGCCAGCAGCTTAGAACTATCAAAGCAGTACTTC.

This chain connects TRBV5-4 to TRBJ1-1; no firm D call. The germline V gene has CDR1 SGHNT and CDR2 YYREEE (reference sequence). The CDR3 has 15 residues. The V and J ends lost 0 bases and 1 base respectively, with 10 bases between them. The CDR3 nucleotides read TGTGCCAGCAGCTTGGCCCGGGAGTCGAACACTGAAGCTTTCTTT. Its protein product is CASSLARESNTEAFF.

This clone was seen a few times. The CDR3 nucleotides read TGTGCCAGCAGCGTGACCGGGACTAGCGGGAGGGCCGGGGTGGAGACCCAGTACTTC. It translates to CASSVTGTSGRAGVETQYF. The V gene is TRBV9, the J gene TRBJ2-5; 16 positions match TRBD2. With 2 bases clipped from V and 5 bases from J, the junction kept 12 bases outside the gene matches. The CDR3 totals 19 residues. Germline lookup yields CDR1 SGDLS and CDR2 YYNGEE.

The CDR3 reads CASSAGLAGSNEQFF. CDR3 DNA sequence: TGCGCCAGCAGCGCGGGACTAGCGGGGTCAAATGAGCAGTTCTTC. This chain connects TRBV5-1 to TRBJ2-1; 13 bases are a match to TRBD2. V dropped 4 bases and J dropped 7; count of bases not matched to a gene: 5. CDR3 length: 15 residues. Germline CDR1 SGHRS, CDR2 YFSETQ.

This clone was recorded only once. The gene calls are TRBV29-1 and TRBJ2-1; TRBD2 matches at 7 bases. CDR1 and CDR2 from the germline V gene are SQVTM and ANQGSEA. The CDR3 length is 12 residues. V lost 4 bases to trimming and J lost 4 bases; unmatched junction nucleotides: 1. DNA of the CDR3: TGCAGCGTTGTAGCGGGTTACAATGAGCAGTTCTTC. Translation gives CSVVAGYNEQFF.

This chain connects TRBV7-9 to TRBJ2-1; D is unresolved. Germline V gives CDR1 SEHNR, CDR2 FQNEAQ (reference sequence). Trimming stripped 1 base from V and 10 bases from J, with 8 bases between. The CDR3 length is 12 residues. The DNA of the CDR3 is TGTGCCAGCAGCTTAGGACTTGAAGAGCAGTTCTTC. The encoded protein is CASSLGLEEQFF.

This chain uses TRBV5-1 with TRBJ2-7; 9 bases agree with TRBD2. With 3 bases clipped from V and 0 bases from J, the junction kept 16 bases outside the gene matches. Germline V gives CDR1 SGHRS, CDR2 YFSETQ. The CDR3 spans 19 residues. In DNA, the CDR3 is TGCGCCAGCAGCTACCGACTGGGAGCGGGGGGCCTTAGCTCCTACGAGCAGTACTTC. Its translation is CASSYRLGAGGLSSYEQYF.

The V call is TRBV7-7, the J call TRBJ2-5; 8 nucleotides line up with TRBD1. The germline V gene encodes CDR1 SSHAT and CDR2 FNYEAQ (reference sequence). The ends lost 2 bases at V and 4 bases at J; junction bases unmatched: 6. The CDR3 extends over 15 amino acids. CDR3 in amino acids: CASSLSGQGVETQYF. CDR3 nucleotides: TGTGCCAGCAGCTTATCCGGACAGGGCGTAGAGACCCAGTACTTC.

The chain joins TRBV5-8 to TRBJ1-4; D is possibly TRBD1 (5 bases). V lost 0 bases, J lost 7 bases, and 13 bases lay in between. This CDR3 comprises 15 residues. Germline CDR1 and CDR2: SGHTS and YDEGEE. CDR3 DNA: TGTGCCAGCAGCTTGGGAAGGATGCAGGGTGAAAAACTGTTTTTT. It encodes CASSLGRMQGEKLFF.

The chain uses TRBV5-1 and TRBJ2-3; D is ambiguous. The CDR3 loop spans 13 amino acids. The germline gives CDR1 SGHRS, CDR2 YFSETQ. The V end was cut by 5 bases, the J end by 5 bases, with 12 bases between. CDR3 coding DNA: TGCGCCAGCAGTCTGCTCCGAGGAGATACGCAGTATTTT. This sequence encodes CASSLLRGDTQYF.

The CDR3 sequence is CASQGHPTDTQYF. The CDR3 DNA sequence: TGCGCCAGCCAGGGACACCCCACAGATACGCAGTATTTT. The chain joins TRBV10-2 to TRBJ2-3; D might be TRBD1 (6 bases). V was cut by 8 bases and J by 2 bases, with 11 bases left in between. Germline V gene data show CDR1 as WSHSY and CDR2 as SAAADI. The CDR3 runs 13 residues.

The J gene is TRBJ1-5, the V gene TRBV7-9, with D perhaps TRBD1 (5 bases). Germline CDR1 SEHNR, CDR2 FQNEAQ (reference sequence). The ends were cut back, 4 bases at V and 6 bases at J, with 16 bases in the middle. The CDR3 spans 15 residues. CDR3 nucleotide sequence: TGTGCCAGCAGCTCGCGGGGAGGGGAGGGTCAGCCCCAGCATTTT. Encoded protein: CASSSRGGEGQPQHF.

The chain combines TRBV19 with TRBJ2-2, with D tentatively TRBD2 (5 bases). With 9 bases removed from V and 0 bases from J, the gap between germline ends came to 11 bases. CDR3 length: 14 residues. Germline CDR1 LNHDA, CDR2 SQIVND (reference sequence). This chain's CDR3 is CASHRGTNTGELFF. The CDR3 DNA reads TGTGCCAGCCATCGAGGGACGAACACCGGGGAGCTGTTTTTT.

The chain joins TRBV2 to TRBJ1-2, with TRBD1 matching 7 bases. CDR1 is SNHLY, CDR2 FYNNEI, per germline. V lost 6 bases to trimming and J lost 2 bases; unmatched junction nucleotides: 6. The CDR3 is made up of 14 amino acids. CDR3 nucleotide sequence: TGTGCCAGCAGATCCTCGGACAGGAACTATGGCTACACCTTC. It is translated as CASRSSDRNYGYTF.

This clone came up a few times. J is TRBJ2-7 and V is TRBV7-3, with 9 positions matching TRBD2. The CDR3 spans 13 residues. V dropped 5 bases and J dropped 2; count of bases not matched to a gene: 1. Germline V CDR1 and CDR2: SGHTA, FQGTGA. The chain's CDR3 is CASSPSGTYEQYF. The CDR3 DNA sequence: TGTGCCAGCAGCCCTAGCGGGACCTACGAGCAGTACTTC.

The chain recombines TRBV9 with TRBJ1-1; D gene ambiguous. Germline CDR1 is SGDLS and CDR2 is YYNGEE. The length of the CDR3 is 16 residues. V lost 4 bases, J lost 0 bases, and 16 bases lay in between. For the CDR3, the DNA is TGTGCCAGCAGCTACTCTGCTACTGCCGTGAACACTGAAGCTTTCTTT. Protein product: CASSYSATAVNTEAFF. Using reference TRBV9 and TRBJ1-1 for the parts outside the CDR3, the full variable domain is DSGVTQTPKHLITATGQRVTLRCSPRSGDLSVYWYQQSLDQGLQFLIQYYNGEERAKGNILERFSAQQFPDLHSELNLSSLELGDSALYFCASSYSATAVNTEAFFGQGTRLTVV.

This chain joins TRBV18 and TRBJ2-5; the match to TRBD1 covers 8 bases. This CDR3 has 16 amino acids. Germline loops: CDR1 KGHSH, CDR2 LQKENI. Germline trimming cut 4 bases from V and 1 base from J; bases unmatched to any gene: 8. CDR3 in DNA: TGTGCCAGCTCACTCGGGACAGGCAACATCCAAGAGACCCAGTACTTC. It translates to CASSLGTGNIQETQYF. Looking up the rest from reference TRBV18 and TRBJ2-5 gives the full variable domain: NAGVMQNPRHLVRRRGQEARLRCSPMKGHSHVYWYRQLPEEGLKFMVYLQKENIIDESGMPKERFSAEFPKEGPSILRIQQVVRGDSAAYFCASSLGTGNIQETQYFGPGTRLLVL.

This chain joins TRBV7-6 and TRBJ1-5; D gene ambiguous. V lost 1 base, J lost 0 bases, and 10 bases lay in between. From germline, CDR1 is SGHVS and CDR2 FNYEAQ. This CDR3 is 16 amino acids long. CDR3 sequence: CASSLGGRYSNQPQHF. The DNA for the CDR3 is TGTGCCAGCAGCTTAGGCGGAAGATATAGCAATCAGCCCCAGCATTTT.

The chain recombines TRBV4-2 with TRBJ2-7, with 12 bases identical to TRBD2. The J segment lost 2 bases and the V segment lost 0 bases, leaving 11 bases of the junction unmatched. The CDR3 has 19 amino acids. Germline CDR1 is LGHNA and CDR2 is YNFKEQ. The CDR3 bases are TGTGCCAGCAGCCAAGATAACAGGGGGACTAGCGGGCTAACCTACGAGCAGTACTTC. Its protein is CASSQDNRGTSGLTYEQYF.

This clone was recorded at least ten times. V and J are TRBV2 and TRBJ2-1; possibly TRBD2 for D (5 bases). The germline V gene encodes CDR1 SNHLY and CDR2 FYNNEI. The V end was cut by 1 base, the J end by 12 bases, with 13 bases between. This CDR3 spans 13 amino acids. CDR3 DNA: TGTGCCAGCAGTGAAGAGGCCTTGGCGGGGCAGTTCTTC. This encodes CASSEEALAGQFF.

The chain employs TRBV27 and TRBJ2-7, with a tentative D call TRBD1 (6 bases). CDR3 length: 14 amino acids. Trimming shortened V by 11 bases and J by 7 bases, and 24 bases separated the two germline ends. Germline CDR1 MNHEY, CDR2 SMNVEV (reference sequence). CDR3 loop: CASSRGRGSLEQYF. The CDR3, as DNA: TGTGCCTCTTCCCGGGGCAGGGGTAGTTTGGAGCAGTACTTC.

V gene TRBV29-1 combines with J gene TRBJ2-2; maybe TRBD2 (5 bases). This CDR3 has 15 residues. Germline V gene data show CDR1 as SQVTM and CDR2 as ANQGSEA. With 2 bases removed from V and 4 bases from J, the gap between germline ends came to 14 bases. CDR3 region: CSVETTGMGTGELFF. The DNA for the CDR3 is TGCAGCGTTGAAACTACGGGGATGGGCACCGGGGAGCTGTTTTTT.

The chain links TRBV4-1 to TRBJ2-2, with 11 bases fitting TRBD2. CDR1 and CDR2 (germline): MGHRA, YSYEKL. After removal of 1 base from V and 4 bases from J, the junction contained 17 bases not matched to a gene. The CDR3 length is 21 residues. The CDR3 is CASSQGRYVVAGGPGTGELFF. The CDR3 bases are TGCGCCAGCAGCCAAGGCAGATACGTGGTAGCGGGAGGGCCGGGCACCGGGGAGCTGTTTTTT.

V usage is TRBV18 and J usage is TRBJ1-2; 7 nucleotides agree with TRBD1. The CDR3 has 15 amino acids. Losses at the gene ends were 4 bases for V and 4 bases for J; bases not matched to a gene: 9. Germline loops: CDR1 KGHSH, CDR2 LQKENI. The DNA for the CDR3 is TGTGCCAGCTCACAATCGACAGGGCCGGGCTATGGCTACACCTTC. It yields the protein CASSQSTGPGYGYTF.

This sequence joins TRBV11-2 and TRBJ1-1; 7 bases match TRBD1. J lost 10 bases, V lost 3 bases, and 11 bases had no gene match. Germline V gives CDR1 SGHAT, CDR2 FQNNGV. CDR3 length equals 14 residues. The CDR3 bases are TGTGCCAGCAGCTTGGGTACAGGGGTTTTTGCAGCTTTCTTT. Amino acid sequence: CASSLGTGVFAAFF.

The chain is built from TRBV5-4 and TRBJ1-5; D gene unclear. The V end lost 0 bases, the J end lost 3 bases, and 7 bases lay between the germline ends. Germline assignment: CDR1 SGHNT and CDR2 YYREEE (reference sequence). This CDR3 is built from 14 residues. CDR3 amino acids: CASSLAGNNQPQHF. The CDR3 DNA follows: TGTGCCAGCAGCTTGGCAGGAAACAATCAGCCCCAGCATTTT. Combining the CDR3 with reference TRBV5-4 and TRBJ1-5 gives the whole variable domain ETGVTQSPTHLIKTRGQQVTLRCSSQSGHNTVSWYQQALGQGPQFIFQYYREEENGRGNFPPRFSGLQFPNYSSELNVNALELDDSALYLCASSLAGNNQPQHFGDGTRLSIL.

J is TRBJ1-2 and V is TRBV6-1, with D unresolved. CDR1 is MNHNS and CDR2 is SASEGT in the germline V gene. This CDR3 region has 15 residues. The V gene lost 3 bases and the J gene lost 2 bases, with 13 bases spanning the gap. CDR3 region: CASSDWASRNYGYTF. As DNA, the CDR3 is TGTGCCAGCAGTGATTGGGCCAGCCGAAACTATGGCTACACCTTC.